Shown below are 14 T cell receptor beta chains from a single sample sequenced in a study of persistence of HIV-infected CD4 T cells. These TCRs are of unknown antigen specificity. An overlapping HIV-1 Gag peptide pool stimulated these cells at roughly 0.97 ug/peptide/mL. CD40L/CD69 double-negative CD45RO-high memory CD4+ T cells were collected. The immunoSEQ assay was version 4, run in survey mode. TCRdb's table, derived via immunoSEQ multiplex PCR, lists solely in-frame clones and lacks some. The sample includes about 64,000 clones, about four fifths of them seen just once. Sequenced material: CD4+ T cells sorted from PBMCs after 18-hour stimulation, taken from a patient who received antiretroviral therapy. The source of these receptors is an adult man with HIV who was CMV-seropositive.

The V gene is TRBV11-3, the J gene TRBJ2-6; D unclear. The V end lost 5 bases, the J end lost 0 bases, and 5 bases lay between the germline ends. CDR1 SGHNT and CDR2 YENEEA come from the germline V gene. The CDR3 loop spans 14 amino acids. CDR3 bases: TGTGCCAGCAGCACGGGCTCTGGGGCCAACGTCCTGACTTTC. Protein: CASSTGSGANVLTF.

In its sample, this clone was seen a few times. V usage is TRBV3-1 (or the pseudogene TRBV3-2) and J usage is TRBJ1-6; D gene unclear. The CDR3 covers 13 residues. From germline, CDR1 is LGHDT and CDR2 YNNKEL (reference sequence). With 1 base removed from V and 6 bases from J, the gap between germline ends came to 4 bases. In DNA form, the CDR3 reads TGTGCCAGCAGCCAAGTTTCTAATTCACCCCTCCACTTT. Its protein product is CASSQVSNSPLHF.

J is TRBJ1-1 and V is TRBV7-6; D ambiguous. V was cut by 2 bases and J by 4 bases, with 8 bases left in between. This CDR3 has 13 amino acids. Germline CDR1 is SGHVS and CDR2 is FNYEAQ. The chain's CDR3 is CASSLLLSTEAFF. CDR3 coding DNA: TGTGCCAGCAGCTTACTCCTGAGCACTGAAGCTTTCTTT. The full variable domain, completed using reference TRBV7-6 and TRBJ1-1, is GAGVSQSPRYKVTKRGQDVALRCDPISGHVSLYWYRQALGQGPEFLTYFNYEAQQDKSGLPNDRFSAERPEGSISTLTIQRTEQRDSAMYRCASSLLLSTEAFFGQGTRLTVV.

The chain links TRBV7-6 to TRBJ1-3; 7 bases agree with TRBD1. J lost 2 bases, V lost 6 bases, and 4 bases had no gene match. The CDR3 consists of 14 residues. From germline, CDR1 is SGHVS and CDR2 FNYEAQ. The chain's CDR3 is CASSLGTAGNTIYF. The CDR3 nucleotides read TGTGCCAGCAGTTTGGGGACAGCTGGAAACACCATATATTTT.

The chain recombines TRBV5-1 with TRBJ1-2; possible D gene TRBD1, 5 bases. The germline gives CDR1 SGHRS, CDR2 YFSETQ. The CDR3 is 17 residues long. The V end lost 7 bases, the J end lost 0 bases, and 22 bases lay between the germline ends. The CDR3 loop reads CASFKPDTRQTNYGYTF. The CDR3 coding sequence is TGCGCCAGCTTTAAACCGGACACGAGACAGACTAACTATGGCTACACCTTC.

V usage is TRBV3-1 (or the pseudogene TRBV3-2) and J usage is TRBJ2-7, with 8 bases identical to TRBD1. V shed 4 bases and J 4 bases; nucleotides not matched to a gene: 12. The length of the CDR3 is 16 residues. The germline V gene encodes CDR1 LGHDT and CDR2 YNNKEL (reference sequence). The CDR3 spells CASSPYRTGRRYEQYF. DNA for the CDR3: TGTGCCAGCAGCCCTTACCGGACAGGGCGCAGGTACGAGCAGTACTTC.

V and J are TRBV11-2 and TRBJ1-3, with a tentative D call TRBD1 (6 bases). This CDR3 spans 16 amino acids. V was shortened by 2 bases and J by 4 bases, with 15 bases between the two germline ends. Germline CDR1 SGHAT, CDR2 FQNNGV. This CDR3 is CASSLRGQRAGNTIYF. The DNA of the CDR3 is TGTGCCAGCAGCTTACGGGGGCAGAGGGCCGGAAACACCATATATTTT. The complete variable domain, with remaining parts taken from reference TRBV11-2 and TRBJ1-3, reads EAGVAQSPRYKIIEKRQSVAFWCNPISGHATLYWYQQILGQGPKLLIQFQNNGVVDDSQLPKDRFSAERLKGVDSTLKIQPAKLEDSAVYLCASSLRGQRAGNTIYFGEGSWLTVV.

A single count supports this clone. This chain joins TRBV9 and TRBJ2-2; D tentatively fits TRBD1 or TRBD2 (6 bases each). The CDR3 is 16 residues long. Germline V CDR1 and CDR2: SGDLS, YYNGEE. V dropped 4 bases and J dropped 6 bases, with 19 bases sitting between them. The CDR3: CASSSQGGMRSGELFF. The CDR3 DNA sequence: TGTGCCAGCAGCTCCCAAGGGGGGATGAGGTCCGGGGAGCTGTTTTTT.

The chain uses TRBV7-9 and TRBJ1-1, with D possibly TRBD1 on 5 matching bases. This CDR3 region has 11 residues. V lost 4 bases, J lost 8 bases, and 8 bases lay in between. Germline loops: CDR1 SEHNR, CDR2 FQNEAQ (reference sequence). The CDR3 DNA is TGTGCCAGCAGCTGGGGCGGGGAAGCTTTCTTT. It yields the protein CASSWGGEAFF.

The chain uses TRBV6-5 and TRBJ1-2, with D perhaps matching TRBD1 (6 bases). V lost 5 bases and J lost 2, with 15 bases in between. CDR3 length: 15 residues. The germline V gene encodes CDR1 MNHEY and CDR2 SVGAGI. The CDR3 coding sequence is TGTGCCAGCAGTAACAACAGGGTCAGCAACTATGGCTACACCTTC. This translates into CASSNNRVSNYGYTF.

This clone was observed once. This same CDR3 is encoded by further DNA sequences in the sample. This CDR3 is CASSYSEGYEQYF. The CDR3 DNA sequence: TGTGCCAGCAGTTACTCGGAGGGGTACGAGCAGTACTTC. The genes are TRBV6-5 and TRBJ2-7; D perhaps matches TRBD2 (6 bases). V lost 0 bases to trimming and J lost 4 bases, with 7 bases between them. The CDR3 loop spans 13 amino acids. Germline CDR1 is MNHEY and CDR2 is SVGAGI.

In this sample, this clone turned up a few times. The CDR3 here is CASSPGGGAGYGYTF. In DNA form, the CDR3 reads TGTGCCAGCAGCCCAGGGGGAGGGGCGGGCTATGGCTACACCTTC. The rearrangement links TRBV27 to TRBJ1-2; 7 nucleotides line up with TRBD1. The germline CDR1 and CDR2 sequences are MNHEY and SMNVEV (reference sequence). There are 15 residues in the CDR3. With V trimmed by 6 bases and J by 4 bases, 11 bases remained unmatched.

This chain uses TRBV7-6 with TRBJ2-1; D remains unclear. The length of the CDR3 is 11 residues. Trimming took off 5 bases at V and 5 bases at J, with 4 bases between the two ends. Germline V gives CDR1 SGHVS, CDR2 FNYEAQ. The CDR3 DNA reads TGTGCCAGCAGCGTCGACAATGAGCAGTTCTTC. Its translation: CASSVDNEQFF.

CDR3 DNA: TGTGCCAGTAGCCGACGCCCCGGGACTAGCGGGACAACAGATACGCAGTATTTT. Its protein product is CASSRRPGTSGTTDTQYF. The chain has TRBV19 and TRBJ2-3; 13 bases are shared with TRBD2. Germline trimming cut 6 bases from V and 3 bases from J; bases unmatched to any gene: 12. The CDR3 has 18 residues. CDR1 is LNHDA and CDR2 is SQIVND in the germline V gene (reference sequence).